This TCR beta chain was sequenced in a study of technical replicates of blood from several donors. The count of this clone is one. Libraries were prepared by immunoSEQ multiplex PCR; TCRdb keeps only in-frame clonotypes and omits some of them. The sample has approximately 73,000 clones; 93% are singletons. Trimming removed 4 bases from V and 5 bases from J; junction bases left unmatched: 6. The CDR3 contains 14 residues. Germline V CDR1 and CDR2: MGHRA, YSYEKL. This chain uses TRBV4-1 with TRBJ1-1; TRBD1 agrees at 8 bases. The sample taken for sequencing was T cells isolated from PBMCs. The receptor was isolated from a human donor in good health. CDR3 sequence (DNA): TGCGCCAGCAGCCGAGTGACAGGGGAGACTGAAGCTTTCTTT. It translates to CASSRVTGETEAFF.